These T cell receptor beta chains were read from a single sample in a study of blood T cell repertoires in COVID-19. Data came from immunoSEQ multiplex PCR; TCRdb stores just in-frame clones and leaves some out. The sample consists of 200,000 to 300,000 clones, over 80% of them appearing once. The sample taken for sequencing was peripheral blood. The source is a woman aged 40 to 55 who had recovered from COVID-19. The CDR3 runs from the conserved cysteine through the conserved F or W. Each record gives: clone size, D gene, J gene, V gene, CDR3 DNA, CDR3 protein. A D gene is named only where the DNA matches it firmly. Some rows have no size entry. The others give once, few or many, or a class for an expanded clone.

.,.,TRBJ1-2,TRBV29-1,TGCAGCGCCCGAAGGAGTCCCAACTATGGCTACACCTTC,CSARRSPNYGYTF
.,.,TRBJ1-1,TRBV11-2,TGTGCCAGCAGACCTAACAGGGAAGGGAAAACTGAAGCTTTCTTT,CASRPNREGKTEAFF
.,.,TRBJ1-4,TRBV7-2,TGTGCCAGCAGCTTAGCGTTAGGGGGGGAACTGTTTTTT,CASSLALGGELFF
.,.,TRBJ2-3,TRBV5-8,TGTGCCAGCAGCTTGGCTGCGGGGACAGATACGCAGTATTTT,CASSLAAGTDTQYF
.,.,TRBJ2-2,TRBV20-1,TGCAGTGCTAGTCTTTCCGGGGTTACCGGGGAGCTGTTTTTT,CSASLSGVTGELFF
.,TRBD1,TRBJ1-3,TRBV11-2,TGTGCCAGCAGCCCAGACAGGGGTGGAAACACCATATATTTT,CASSPDRGGNTIYF
.,.,TRBJ2-6,TRBV30,TGTGCCTGGGCCCGACTTTTAACATCTGGGGCCAACGTCCTGACTTTC,CAWARLLTSGANVLTF
.,TRBD1,TRBJ1-1,TRBV6-5,TGTGCCAGCAGCCTACAGGGGATGAACACTGAAGCTTTCTTT,CASSLQGMNTEAFF
.,TRBD1,TRBJ2-5,TRBV7-9,TGTGCCAGCAGCACAAAGGACAGGGGGTTATTGGAGACCCAGTACTTC,CASSTKDRGLLETQYF
.,.,TRBJ1-2,TRBV2,TGTGCCAGCGCAGGGCCGGTAGATAACTATGGCTACACCTTC,CASAGPVDNYGYTF
.,.,TRBJ2-1,TRBV5-1,TGCGCCAGCAGCTTGATGGGCGGGGACAATGAGCAGTTCTTC,CASSLMGGDNEQFF
.,.,TRBJ2-5,TRBV2,TGTGCCAGCAGTGAAGCAACGGAGGGGGAGACCCAGTACTTC,CASSEATEGETQYF
.,TRBD2,TRBJ2-2,TRBV24-1,TGTGCCACCGCGGGGGGCCGACCGAACACCGGGGAGCTGTTTTTT,CATAGGRPNTGELFF
once,.,TRBJ2-7,TRBV6-5,TGTGCCAGCAGTCCCACGGGATTTCGCTCCTACGAGCAGTACTTC,CASSPTGFRSYEQYF
.,.,TRBJ1-6,TRBV5-4,TGTGCCAGCAGCTTCCTAGGAGTGGGGGGGACATATTCACCCCTCCACTTT,CASSFLGVGGTYSPLHF
.,.,TRBJ2-1,TRBV27,TGTGCCAGCAGTTTTGGGGGCGGATCCTACAATGAGCAGTTCTTC,CASSFGGGSYNEQFF
.,.,TRBJ1-2,TRBV5-4,TGTGCCAGCAGCTGGGCAGGTGGGGCAGACTATGGCTACACCTTC,CASSWAGGADYGYTF
.,.,TRBJ2-5,TRBV19,TGTGCCAGTAGTCCCCGGGAGAAAGAGACCCAGTACTTC,CASSPREKETQYF
.,.,TRBJ1-1,TRBV3-1/TRBV3-2,TGTGCCAGCGTCTCCCCCGGGAATAAAGCTTTCTTT,CASVSPGNKAFF
.,.,TRBJ2-3,TRBV5-4,TGTGCCAGCAGCTTGACGGAGCGGAGAAGCACAGATACGCAGTATTTT,CASSLTERRSTDTQYF
few,TRBD1,TRBJ1-2,TRBV27,TGTGCCAGCAGTTTCACAGGGGCCCCAACCTATGGCTACACCTTC,CASSFTGAPTYGYTF
.,TRBD2,TRBJ2-2,TRBV19,TGTGCCAGTAGTATCGGGGTGGGAGCGGGGCCAATCACCGGGGAGCTGTTTTTT,CASSIGVGAGPITGELFF
once,TRBD2,TRBJ2-7,TRBV7-7,TGTGCTAGCAGCTTACTCTACGGGGCCGCGGGGGACGAGCAGTACTTC,CASSLLYGAAGDEQYF
.,.,TRBJ2-2,TRBV6-2/TRBV6-3,TGTGCCAGCAGTTACTGGACAGCCGCGAACACCGGGGAGCTGTTTTTT,CASSYWTAANTGELFF
.,.,TRBJ2-7,TRBV5-6,TGTGCCAGCAGCCCTGGGACACCGACCTACGAGCAGTACTTC,CASSPGTPTYEQYF
.,.,TRBJ1-3,TRBV25-1,TGTGCCAGCAGACTCCCCGCTGGAAACACCATATATTTT,CASRLPAGNTIYF
.,.,TRBJ2-4,TRBV21-1,TGTGCCAGCAGCAAACTCCCACGGGCGGGGGGCTTCAAAAACATTCAGTACTTC,CASSKLPRAGGFKNIQYF
.,TRBD1,TRBJ1-2,TRBV19,TGTGCCACCAGGAGGGACAGGGAAAGCCTCGATGGCTACACCTTC,CATRRDRESLDGYTF
.,.,TRBJ1-1,TRBV6-4,TGTGCCAGCAGGAATCTTCAAAATGATCTAGGACTTCAGAACACTGAAGCTTTCTTT,CASRNLQNDLGLQNTEAFF
.,.,TRBJ2-1,TRBV12-3/TRBV12-4,TGTGCCAGCAGTCGCAGGTGGCAGCCCGAGCAGTTCTTC,CASSRRWQPEQFF
.,.,TRBJ2-1,TRBV11-2,TGTGCCAGCAGCTTTACGACGGGGTTGGGGGGGCAGTTCTTC,CASSFTTGLGGQFF